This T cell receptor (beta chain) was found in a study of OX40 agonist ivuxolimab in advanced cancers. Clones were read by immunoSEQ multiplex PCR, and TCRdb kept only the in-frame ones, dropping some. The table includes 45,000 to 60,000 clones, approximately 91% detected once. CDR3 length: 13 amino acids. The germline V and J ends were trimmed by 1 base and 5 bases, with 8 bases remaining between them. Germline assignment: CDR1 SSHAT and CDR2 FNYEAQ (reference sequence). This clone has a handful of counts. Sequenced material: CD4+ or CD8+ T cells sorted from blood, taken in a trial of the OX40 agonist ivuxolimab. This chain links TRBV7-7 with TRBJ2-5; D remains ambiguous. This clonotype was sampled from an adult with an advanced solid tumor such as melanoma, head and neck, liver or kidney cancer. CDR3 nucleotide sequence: TGTGCCAGCAGCTTAGAGCTGCGGGAGACCCAGTACTTC. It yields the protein CASSLELRETQYF.